The rows below give T cell receptor beta chains drawn from one sample of a study of blood T cell repertoires in COVID-19. Data came from immunoSEQ multiplex PCR; TCRdb stores just in-frame clones and leaves some out. The data hold 350,000 to 450,000 clones, with 65% to 90% observed a single time. The source material was peripheral blood. Receptors were obtained from a woman aged 60-70 years with COVID-19, enrolled during active disease. CDR3s leave out the opening cysteine and the closing phenylalanine or tryptophan. D genes are given only for firm matches.

d_gene	v_gene	CDR3aa
TRBD2	TRBV19	ASSNPRGLEANTGELF
TRBD1	TRBV19	ASTMRDRVRGYT
TRBD2	TRBV6-5	ASSYSSGGVGELF
TRBD1	TRBV27	ASRKGATEAF
.	TRBV28	ASSPDQETQY
TRBD1	TRBV4-2	ASSQELGQGLYGYT
.	TRBV15	ATSREAALAPYEQY
TRBD1	TRBV5-4	ASSPGQRNEQF
.	TRBV5-5	ASSPPQGSDTQY
TRBD2	TRBV3-1/TRBV3-2	ASSHFGGLAGNEQF
TRBD2	TRBV5-1	ASSSAGEYNEQF
.	TRBV30	AWSPIPGSTDTQY
TRBD1	TRBV11-3	ASRDRGSYEQY
.	TRBV4-1	ASSQEERQNSNQPQH
TRBD1	TRBV4-3	ASSQDWTGSGQPQH
.	TRBV7-2	ASSLVGRYGYT
.	TRBV5-4	ASSLARSGEQF
TRBD1	TRBV30	AWSVGQGAQPQH
.	TRBV6-1	ASSEKTLSQPQH
.	TRBV25-1	ASKEGGSGNTIY
.	TRBV30	AWSPPGELPEAF
.	TRBV4-3	ASSQGEGWSSPLH
.	TRBV30	AWSVLGQGTEAF
.	TRBV2	ASTEVIGANYGYT
TRBD1	TRBV7-6	ASSLGTGGGGSPLH
TRBD1	TRBV18	ASSPPARGQAF
TRBD1	TRBV5-4	ASRVVGQSGTEAF
TRBD1	TRBV19	ASSPTHRGSTDTQY
.	TRBV19	ASSQFAGHYDTGELF
.	TRBV11-2	ASSLASGGEVGYT
TRBD1	TRBV5-6	ASSLPPGQGNIQY
TRBD1	TRBV12-3/TRBV12-4	ASSFGQGFEAF
.	TRBV24-1	ATAPTGAGDNQPQH